There are many counts of the clone carrying this T cell receptor beta chain. This sample stems from a study of T-cell memory formation after mild COVID-19. TCRdb fed the 5' RACE reads into MiXCR, producing one record per CDR3 protein. The table includes roughly 350,000 distinct CDR3 sequences, around 27% detected once. This receptor was obtained from an adult woman who had mild COVID-19 (a few samples of this study predate the infection). Cell type and time point are not known. The sequenced sample was PBMCs or a T cell subset sorted from them (not recorded which).

CDR3 protein: CASKGRQGTYEQYF. The CDR3 nucleotides read TGTGCCAGCAAGGGCAGACAAGGAACATACGAGCAGTACTTC. The chain is built from TRBV27 and TRBJ2-7; no clear D. This CDR3 comprises 14 residues. V lost 7 bases and J 4 bases, leaving 17 bases between the germline ends. Germline CDR1 reads MNHEY; CDR2 reads SMNVEV (reference sequence).